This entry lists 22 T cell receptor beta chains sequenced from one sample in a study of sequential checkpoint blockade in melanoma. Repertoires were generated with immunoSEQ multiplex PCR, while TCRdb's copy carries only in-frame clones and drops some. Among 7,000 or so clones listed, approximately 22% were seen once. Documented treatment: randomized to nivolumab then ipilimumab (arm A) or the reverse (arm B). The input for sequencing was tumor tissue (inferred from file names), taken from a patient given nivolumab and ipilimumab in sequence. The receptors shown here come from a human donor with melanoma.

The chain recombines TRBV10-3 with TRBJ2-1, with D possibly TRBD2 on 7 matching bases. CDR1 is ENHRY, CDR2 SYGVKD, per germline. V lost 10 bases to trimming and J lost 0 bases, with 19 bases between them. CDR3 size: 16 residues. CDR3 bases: TGTGCCAGCCGGCGGGCGGCGGGGGCCTCCTACAATGAGCAGTTCTTC. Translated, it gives CASRRAAGASYNEQFF.

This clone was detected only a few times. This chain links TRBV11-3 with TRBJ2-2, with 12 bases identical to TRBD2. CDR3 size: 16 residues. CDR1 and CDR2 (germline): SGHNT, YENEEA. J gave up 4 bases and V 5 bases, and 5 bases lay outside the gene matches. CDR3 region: CASSPRTSGATGELFF. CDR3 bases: TGTGCCAGCAGCCCACGGACTAGCGGGGCCACCGGGGAGCTGTTTTTT. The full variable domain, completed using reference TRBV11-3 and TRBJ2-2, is EAGVVQSPRYKIIEKKQPVAFWCNPISGHNTLYWYLQNLGQGPELLIRYENEEAVDDSQLPKDRFSAERLKGVDSTLKIQPAELGDSAVYLCASSPRTSGATGELFFGEGSRLTVL.

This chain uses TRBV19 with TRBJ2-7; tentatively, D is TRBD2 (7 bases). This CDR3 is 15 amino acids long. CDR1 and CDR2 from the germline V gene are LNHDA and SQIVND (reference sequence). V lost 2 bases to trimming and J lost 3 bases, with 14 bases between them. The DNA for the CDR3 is TGTGCCAGTAGTATATCGGGGGGCCGGAACTACGAGCAGTACTTC. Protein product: CASSISGGRNYEQYF.

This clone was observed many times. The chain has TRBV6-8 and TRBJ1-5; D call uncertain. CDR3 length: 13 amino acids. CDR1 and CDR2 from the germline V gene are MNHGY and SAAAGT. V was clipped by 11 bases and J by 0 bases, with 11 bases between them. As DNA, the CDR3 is TGTGCCGGCGCCGAGAATAGCAATCAGCCCCAGCATTTT. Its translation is CAGAENSNQPQHF.

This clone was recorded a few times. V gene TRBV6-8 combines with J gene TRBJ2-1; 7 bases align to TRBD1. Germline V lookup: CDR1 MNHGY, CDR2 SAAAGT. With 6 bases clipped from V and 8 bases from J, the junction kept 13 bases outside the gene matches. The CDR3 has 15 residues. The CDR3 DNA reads TGTGCCAGCAGGAGGGTGTGGACAGGCTTCTATGAGCAGTTCTTC. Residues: CASRRVWTGFYEQFF.

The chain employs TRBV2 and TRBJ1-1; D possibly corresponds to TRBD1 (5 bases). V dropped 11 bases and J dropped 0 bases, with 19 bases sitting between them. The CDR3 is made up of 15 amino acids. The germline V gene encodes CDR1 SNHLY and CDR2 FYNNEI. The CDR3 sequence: CAGGGTVEMNTEAFF. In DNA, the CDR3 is TGTGCCGGGGGAGGGACGGTGGAAATGAACACTGAAGCTTTCTTT.

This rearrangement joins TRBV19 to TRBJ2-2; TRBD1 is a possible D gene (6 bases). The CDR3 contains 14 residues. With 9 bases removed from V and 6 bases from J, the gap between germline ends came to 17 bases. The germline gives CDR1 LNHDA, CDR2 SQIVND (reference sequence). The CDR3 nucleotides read TGTGCCAGCCAGCCCAGGGGAGAGCCCGGGGAGCTGTTTTTT. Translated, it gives CASQPRGEPGELFF.

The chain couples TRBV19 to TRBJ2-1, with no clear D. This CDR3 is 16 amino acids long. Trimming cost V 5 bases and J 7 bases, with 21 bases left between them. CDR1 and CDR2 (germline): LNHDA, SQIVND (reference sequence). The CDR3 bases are TGTGCCAGTAGTGCCCCCGGCGCCCGGAGACGGAATGAGCAGTTCTTC. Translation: CASSAPGARRRNEQFF.

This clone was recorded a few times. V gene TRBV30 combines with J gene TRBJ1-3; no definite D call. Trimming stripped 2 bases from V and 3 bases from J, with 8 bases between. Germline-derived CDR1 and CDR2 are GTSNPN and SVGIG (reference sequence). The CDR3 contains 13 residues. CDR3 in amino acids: CAWSTGIGNTIYF. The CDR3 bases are TGTGCCTGGAGTACCGGGATTGGAAACACCATATATTTT.

For the CDR3, the DNA is TGTGCCAGTAGTAGGGACATCGCCGGTTTCGTTGGCTACACCTTC. Its translation is CASSRDIAGFVGYTF. This rearrangement joins TRBV19 to TRBJ1-2, with D possibly TRBD1 on 6 matching bases. The CDR3 contains 15 residues. V was trimmed by 4 bases and J by 7 bases, leaving 19 bases between them. Germline V gene lookup returns CDR1 LNHDA and CDR2 SQIVND (reference sequence).

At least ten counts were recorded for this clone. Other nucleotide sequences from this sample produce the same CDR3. CDR3: CASSPGLMNTEAFF. In nucleotides, the CDR3 is TGTGCCAGCAGCCCGGGACTGATGAACACTGAAGCTTTCTTT. The chain has TRBV11-3 and TRBJ1-1; maybe TRBD1 (5 bases). The CDR3 covers 14 residues. Germline V CDR1 and CDR2: SGHNT, YENEEA. Trimming removed 5 bases from V and 0 bases from J, with 10 bases in between.

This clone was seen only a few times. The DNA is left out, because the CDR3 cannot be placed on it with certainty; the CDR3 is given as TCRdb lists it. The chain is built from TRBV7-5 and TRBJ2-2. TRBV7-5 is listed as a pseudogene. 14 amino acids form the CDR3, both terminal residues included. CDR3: CASSFGDGTGELFF.

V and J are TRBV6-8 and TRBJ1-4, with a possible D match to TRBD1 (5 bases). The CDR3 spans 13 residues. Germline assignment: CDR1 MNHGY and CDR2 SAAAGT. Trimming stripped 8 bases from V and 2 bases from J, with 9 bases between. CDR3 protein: CASGARTNEKLFF. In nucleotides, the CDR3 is TGTGCCAGCGGGGCTCGGACTAATGAAAAACTGTTTTTT.

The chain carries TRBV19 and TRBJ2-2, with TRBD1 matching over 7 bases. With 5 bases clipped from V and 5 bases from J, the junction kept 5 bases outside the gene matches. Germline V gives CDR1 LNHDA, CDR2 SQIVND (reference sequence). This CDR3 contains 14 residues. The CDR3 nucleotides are TGTGCCAGTAGTGATCACAGGGGAACCGGGGAGCTGTTTTTT. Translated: CASSDHRGTGELFF.

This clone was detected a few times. CDR3 DNA sequence: TGTGCCTGGGCGACAGGGATTACTGAAGCTTTCTTT. As protein: CAWATGITEAFF. The chain employs TRBV30 and TRBJ1-1; 7 bases align to TRBD1. The CDR3 contains 12 residues. The ends lost 5 bases at V and 5 bases at J; junction bases unmatched: 5. The germline V gene encodes CDR1 GTSNPN and CDR2 SVGIG (reference sequence).

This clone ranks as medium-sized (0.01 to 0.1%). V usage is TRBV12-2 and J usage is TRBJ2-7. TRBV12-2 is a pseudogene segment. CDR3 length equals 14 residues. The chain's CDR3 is CATKTGASSDEQYF. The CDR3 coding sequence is TGTGCCACGAAGACCGGGGCTTCGTCCGACGAGCAGTACTTC.

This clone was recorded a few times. For the CDR3, the DNA is TGTGCCAGCAGTCTAGCCTTAAAGAGCTCCTACGAGCAGTACTTC. Its protein product is CASSLALKSSYEQYF. This chain uses TRBV6-8 with TRBJ2-7, with TRBD2 as a possible D gene (5 bases). Germline V gives CDR1 MNHGY, CDR2 SAAAGT. The CDR3 extends over 15 amino acids. V lost 5 bases and J 0 bases, leaving 14 bases between the germline ends.

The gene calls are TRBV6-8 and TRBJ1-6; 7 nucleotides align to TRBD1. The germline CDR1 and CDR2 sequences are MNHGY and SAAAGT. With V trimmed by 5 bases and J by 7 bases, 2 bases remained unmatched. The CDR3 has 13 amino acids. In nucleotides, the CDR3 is TGTGCCAGCAGTGAGACAGGGAATTCACCCCTCCACTTT. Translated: CASSETGNSPLHF.

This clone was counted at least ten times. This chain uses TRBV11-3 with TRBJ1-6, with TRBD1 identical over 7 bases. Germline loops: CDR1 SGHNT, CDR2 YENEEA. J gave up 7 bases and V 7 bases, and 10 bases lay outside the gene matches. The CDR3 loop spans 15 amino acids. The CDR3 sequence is CASISQAQGNSPLHF. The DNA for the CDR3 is TGTGCCAGCATCTCCCAAGCACAGGGGAATTCACCCCTCCACTTT.

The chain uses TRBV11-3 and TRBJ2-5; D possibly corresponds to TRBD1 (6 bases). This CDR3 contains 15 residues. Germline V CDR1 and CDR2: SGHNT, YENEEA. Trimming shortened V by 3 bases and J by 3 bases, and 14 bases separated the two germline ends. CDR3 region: CASSFGGTSKETQYF. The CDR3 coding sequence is TGTGCCAGCAGCTTTGGGGGCACCTCTAAAGAGACCCAGTACTTC. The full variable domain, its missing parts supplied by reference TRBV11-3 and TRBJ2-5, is EAGVVQSPRYKIIEKKQPVAFWCNPISGHNTLYWYLQNLGQGPELLIRYENEEAVDDSQLPKDRFSAERLKGVDSTLKIQPAELGDSAVYLCASSFGGTSKETQYFGPGTRLLVL.

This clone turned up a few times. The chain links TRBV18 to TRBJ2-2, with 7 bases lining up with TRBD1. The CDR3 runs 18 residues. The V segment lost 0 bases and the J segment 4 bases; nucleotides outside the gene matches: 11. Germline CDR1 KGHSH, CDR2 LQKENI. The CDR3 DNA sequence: TGTGCCAGCTCACCACCGAATCTGAGACAGGGTGGCACCGGGGAGCTGTTTTTT. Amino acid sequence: CASSPPNLRQGGTGELFF. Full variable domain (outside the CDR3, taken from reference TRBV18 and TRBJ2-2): NAGVMQNPRHLVRRRGQEARLRCSPMKGHSHVYWYRQLPEEGLKFMVYLQKENIIDESGMPKERFSAEFPKEGPSILRIQQVVRGDSAAYFCASSPPNLRQGGTGELFFGEGSRLTVL.

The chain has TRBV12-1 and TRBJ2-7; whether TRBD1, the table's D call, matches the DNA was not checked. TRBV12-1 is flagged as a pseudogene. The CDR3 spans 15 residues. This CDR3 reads CASSATRTASYEQYF. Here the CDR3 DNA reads TGTGCCAGCAGCGCCACGAGGACAGCCTCCTACGAGCAGTACTTC.